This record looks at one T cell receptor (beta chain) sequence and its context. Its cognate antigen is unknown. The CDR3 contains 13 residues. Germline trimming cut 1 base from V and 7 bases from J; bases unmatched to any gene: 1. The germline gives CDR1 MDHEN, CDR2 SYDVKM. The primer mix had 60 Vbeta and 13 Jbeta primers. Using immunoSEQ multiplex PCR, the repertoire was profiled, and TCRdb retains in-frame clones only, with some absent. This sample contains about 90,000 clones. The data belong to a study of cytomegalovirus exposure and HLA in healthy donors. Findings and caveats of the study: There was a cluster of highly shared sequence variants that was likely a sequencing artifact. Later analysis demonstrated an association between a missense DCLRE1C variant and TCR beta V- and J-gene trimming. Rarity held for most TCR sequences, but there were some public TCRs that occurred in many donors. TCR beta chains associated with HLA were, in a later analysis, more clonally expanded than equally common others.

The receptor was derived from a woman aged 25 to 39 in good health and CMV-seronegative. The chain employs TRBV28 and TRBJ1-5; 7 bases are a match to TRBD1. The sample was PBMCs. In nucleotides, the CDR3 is TGTGCCAGCAGTTTATCAGGGGGACAGCCCCAGCATTTT. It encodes CASSLSGGQPQHF. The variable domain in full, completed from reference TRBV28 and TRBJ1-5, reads DVKVTQSSRYLVKRTGEKVFLECVQDMDHENMFWYRQDPGLGLRLIYFSYDVKMKEKGDIPEGYSVSREKKERFSLILESASTNQTSMYLCASSLSGGQPQHFGDGTRLSIL.